A selection of T cell receptor beta chains follows, all from one sample in a study of blood T cell repertoires in COVID-19. Clones were sequenced by immunoSEQ multiplex PCR, and TCRdb holds only the in-frame ones, with some missing. The sample includes under 300,000 clones, 86% of them seen just once. The sequencing input was peripheral blood. All receptors come from an older man with acute or convalescent COVID-19. The CDR3 runs from the conserved cysteine through the conserved F or W. A D gene is named only where the DNA matches it firmly. The size field is filled for only some rows; it gives once, few, many or a size class.

J: TRBJ2-7
size: NA
V: TRBV4-3
D: TRBD2
length: 13
DNA: TGCGCCAGCAGCCAAGAGGGAGGGAACGAGCAGTACTTC
CDR3: CASSQEGGNEQYF

J: TRBJ1-4
size: NA
V: TRBV4-2
D: NA
length: 16
DNA: TGTGCCAGCAGCCAACGGACAGCCAGGGGTAATGAAAAACTGTTTTTT
CDR3: CASSQRTARGNEKLFF

J: TRBJ1-2
size: NA
V: TRBV19
D: NA
length: 11
DNA: TGTGCCAGTTCGGCTAACTATGGCTACACCTTC
CDR3: CASSANYGYTF

J: TRBJ2-5
size: NA
V: TRBV5-1
D: NA
length: 17
DNA: TGCGCCAGCAGCTTGGAAGGGGCAGGGTGGGATCAAGAGACCCAGTACTTC
CDR3: CASSLEGAGWDQETQYF

J: TRBJ1-1
size: NA
V: TRBV4-1
D: NA
length: 15
DNA: TGCGCCAGCAGCCAAGAGAACAGGCGGAACACTGAAGCTTTCTTT
CDR3: CASSQENRRNTEAFF

J: TRBJ1-1
size: few
V: TRBV27
D: NA
length: 16
DNA: TGTGCCAGCAGTTTATCGCGGGACGGACGTCTCACTGAAGCTTTCTTT
CDR3: CASSLSRDGRLTEAFF

J: TRBJ1-5
size: NA
V: TRBV28
D: TRBD1
length: 16
DNA: TGTGCCAGCAGATCCCGACAGGGTAATAGCAATCAGCCCCAGCATTTT
CDR3: CASRSRQGNSNQPQHF

J: TRBJ1-3
size: NA
V: TRBV6-6
D: TRBD1
length: 16
DNA: TGTGCCAGCAGTCCAGGGACAGGTCCCTCTGGAAACACCATATATTTT
CDR3: CASSPGTGPSGNTIYF

J: TRBJ1-1
size: NA
V: TRBV11-2
D: NA
length: 15
DNA: TGTGCCAGCAGCTTAGCTCAGGGGACGTGGACTGAAGCTTTCTTT
CDR3: CASSLAQGTWTEAFF

J: TRBJ1-4
size: NA
V: TRBV24-1
D: TRBD1
length: 17
DNA: TGTGCCACCAGTGATTCCCGGACAGGGGCCGGTAATGAAAAACTGTTTTTT
CDR3: CATSDSRTGAGNEKLFF

J: TRBJ2-1
size: NA
V: TRBV5-1
D: TRBD1
length: 15
DNA: TGCGCCAGCAGCTGGACCGGGACAGGCTACAATGAGCAGTTCTTC
CDR3: CASSWTGTGYNEQFF

J: TRBJ2-5
size: NA
V: TRBV6-6
D: TRBD2
length: 16
DNA: TGTGCCAGCAGGCGGTTCGGCGGGGGGGGCCAAGAGACCCAGTACTTC
CDR3: CASRRFGGGGQETQYF

J: TRBJ1-2
size: NA
V: TRBV7-9
D: NA
length: 13
DNA: TGTGCCAGCAGCTTAGACATGGCAGGAGGCTACACCTTC
CDR3: CASSLDMAGGYTF

J: TRBJ1-5
size: NA
V: TRBV18
D: TRBD1
length: 16
DNA: TGTGCCAGCTCACCTTCGACAGGGAATAGCAATCAGCCCCAGCATTTT
CDR3: CASSPSTGNSNQPQHF

J: TRBJ1-5
size: few
V: TRBV19
D: NA
length: 15
DNA: TGTGCCAGTAGTACAGAGACAGCAGGGAATCAGCCCCAGCATTTT
CDR3: CASSTETAGNQPQHF

J: TRBJ2-2
size: NA
V: TRBV24-1
D: TRBD1
length: 16
DNA: TGTGCCACCAGGGAGACCGGGACAGGGGTTGTCGGGGAGCTGTTTTTT
CDR3: CATRETGTGVVGELFF

J: TRBJ1-1
size: NA
V: TRBV28
D: NA
length: 13
DNA: TGTGCCAGCAGTTATGAGCGGGGCACTGAAGCTTTCTTT
CDR3: CASSYERGTEAFF

J: TRBJ2-2
size: NA
V: TRBV28
D: NA
length: 14
DNA: TGTGCCAGCAGGTCTGGACAATTCACCGGGGAGCTGTTTTTT
CDR3: CASRSGQFTGELFF

J: TRBJ2-7
size: NA
V: TRBV7-8
D: NA
length: 14
DNA: TGTGCCAGCAGCTCACGGACAGCCCCCTACGAGCAGTACTTC
CDR3: CASSSRTAPYEQYF

J: TRBJ2-2
size: NA
V: TRBV6-6
D: NA
length: 14
DNA: TGTGCCAGCAGTTACTCGATACAGACCGGGGAGCTGTTTTTT
CDR3: CASSYSIQTGELFF

J: TRBJ1-5
size: NA
V: TRBV4-2
D: TRBD1
length: 16
DNA: TGTGCCAGCAGCCAAGATCCAGACAGGGCTAATCAGCCCCAGCATTTT
CDR3: CASSQDPDRANQPQHF

J: TRBJ1-1
size: few
V: TRBV2
D: NA
length: 12
DNA: TGTGCCAGCATGATCACAAACACTGAAGCTTTCTTT
CDR3: CASMITNTEAFF

J: TRBJ1-5
size: NA
V: TRBV10-3
D: NA
length: 14
DNA: TGTGCCATCAAGCAGGCCGATAGCAATCAGCCCCAGCATTTT
CDR3: CAIKQADSNQPQHF

J: TRBJ2-1
size: NA
V: TRBV5-1
D: NA
length: 15
DNA: TGCGCCAGCAATCTACGGGGGAAGGTGGGTAATGAGCAGTTCTTC
CDR3: CASNLRGKVGNEQFF

J: TRBJ2-1
size: NA
V: TRBV7-9
D: TRBD1
length: 15
DNA: TGTGCCAGCAGCTTAGTGGGCAGGGGGCGATCCGAGCAGTTCTTC
CDR3: CASSLVGRGRSEQFF

J: TRBJ1-1
size: NA
V: TRBV27
D: NA
length: 13
DNA: TGTGCCAGCAGTCCATTAGGGGAAACTGAAGCTTTCTTT
CDR3: CASSPLGETEAFF

J: TRBJ2-7
size: NA
V: TRBV7-2
D: TRBD2
length: 15
DNA: TGTGCCAGCAGCAACCAGCGGGGGGCACCCTACGAGCAGTACTTC
CDR3: CASSNQRGAPYEQYF

J: TRBJ1-2
size: NA
V: TRBV29-1
D: NA
length: 13
DNA: TGCAGCGTTCCCGACAGCATTTCCTATGGCTACACCTTC
CDR3: CSVPDSISYGYTF

J: TRBJ1-2
size: NA
V: TRBV9
D: TRBD1
length: 14
DNA: TGTGCCAGCAGCGTAAAAGCAGGGGGCGATGGCTACACCTTC
CDR3: CASSVKAGGDGYTF

J: TRBJ2-3
size: NA
V: TRBV2
D: NA
length: 12
DNA: TGTGCCAGCAGCTACTTTACAGATACGCAGTATTTT
CDR3: CASSYFTDTQYF

J: TRBJ2-3
size: NA
V: TRBV28
D: TRBD2
length: 16
DNA: TGTGCCAGCAGTTCCGGGCGGCTAGCGGGCACAGATACGCAGTATTTT
CDR3: CASSSGRLAGTDTQYF

J: TRBJ2-5
size: NA
V: TRBV11-1
D: NA
length: 14
DNA: TGTGCCAGCAGCGTGGGACACCTAAAAGAGACCCAGTACTTC
CDR3: CASSVGHLKETQYF

J: TRBJ2-7
size: once
V: TRBV29-1
D: NA
length: 12
DNA: TGCAGCGTTGATGAGGGCTCCTACGAGCAGTACTTC
CDR3: CSVDEGSYEQYF

J: TRBJ1-5
size: NA
V: TRBV28
D: NA
length: 15
DNA: TGTGCCAGCAGTTTTAGAGGGTCGGGCTATCAGCCCCAGCATTTT
CDR3: CASSFRGSGYQPQHF

J: TRBJ2-7
size: NA
V: TRBV5-1
D: NA
length: 14
DNA: TGCGCCAGCAGCCTTCAGGTAGTTCCTTACGAGCAGTACTTC
CDR3: CASSLQVVPYEQYF

J: TRBJ1-2
size: NA
V: TRBV7-8
D: NA
length: 14
DNA: TGTGCCAGCAGCCCCGACGGACAGCTTTATGGCTACACCTTC
CDR3: CASSPDGQLYGYTF

J: TRBJ2-1
size: few
V: TRBV7-2
D: TRBD2
length: 14
DNA: TGTGCCAGCAACGGCGGGGGGCTTCTGAGTGAGCAGTTCTTC
CDR3: CASNGGGLLSEQFF

J: TRBJ1-3
size: NA
V: TRBV28
D: NA
length: 13
DNA: TGTGCCAGCAGCAGGGCGGTAGGAAACACCATATATTTT
CDR3: CASSRAVGNTIYF

J: TRBJ1-1
size: NA
V: TRBV6-5
D: NA
length: 13
DNA: TGTGCCAGCAGCCGATCAGGGTTCACTGAAGCTTTCTTT
CDR3: CASSRSGFTEAFF

J: TRBJ1-1
size: few
V: TRBV13
D: NA
length: 12
DNA: TGTGCCAGCAGCCCTAGGGGGACTGAAGCTTTCTTT
CDR3: CASSPRGTEAFF

J: TRBJ2-3
size: NA
V: TRBV9
D: TRBD2
length: 15
DNA: TGTGCCAGCAGCGTAGGAGCGGGACCCACAGATACGCAGTATTTT
CDR3: CASSVGAGPTDTQYF

J: TRBJ1-3
size: NA
V: TRBV28
D: TRBD1
length: 13
DNA: TGTGCCGCGCGGGACAGGGACTTGGACACCATATATTTT
CDR3: CAARDRDLDTIYF

J: TRBJ2-7
size: NA
V: TRBV4-2
D: TRBD2
length: 16
DNA: TGTGCCAGCAGCCACGCCGGGACGGGGGGATCCTACGAGCAGTACTTC
CDR3: CASSHAGTGGSYEQYF

J: TRBJ1-6
size: NA
V: TRBV6-5
D: TRBD1
length: 15
DNA: TGTGCCAGCACCGACAGGGAGTCCTATAATTCACCCCTCCACTTT
CDR3: CASTDRESYNSPLHF

J: TRBJ2-7
size: NA
V: TRBV7-2
D: TRBD1
length: 17
DNA: TGTGCCAGCAGCTTCGGCTCGGGACAGGGTCCCTCCTACGAGCAGTACTTC
CDR3: CASSFGSGQGPSYEQYF

J: TRBJ1-3
size: NA
V: TRBV18
D: NA
length: 12
DNA: TGTGCCAGCCAGGCAGGAAGGAACACCATATATTTT
CDR3: CASQAGRNTIYF

J: TRBJ2-3
size: NA
V: TRBV6-6
D: NA
length: 16
DNA: TGTGCCAGCAGTGGGGAGGTAGGGGCGCTCACAGATACGCAGTATTTT
CDR3: CASSGEVGALTDTQYF

J: TRBJ2-3
size: NA
V: TRBV5-4
D: NA
length: 12
DNA: TGTGCCAGCAGTACCCCCCGGGATACGCAGTATTTT
CDR3: CASSTPRDTQYF

J: TRBJ2-1
size: NA
V: TRBV27
D: TRBD2
length: 15
DNA: TGTGCCAGCAGTCCCAAAACTAGCGGGGGAGGTGAGCAGTTCTTC
CDR3: CASSPKTSGGGEQFF

J: TRBJ2-1
size: NA
V: TRBV6-2/TRBV6-3
D: NA
length: 16
DNA: TGTGCCAGCAGTTACGTCTTCGGACTTCCCAGCGATGAGCAGTTCTTC
CDR3: CASSYVFGLPSDEQFF

J: TRBJ2-5
size: NA
V: TRBV6-5
D: NA
length: 14
DNA: TGTGCCAGCAGCCTGACGCGGCCAGAAGAGACCCAGTACTTC
CDR3: CASSLTRPEETQYF

J: TRBJ2-7
size: NA
V: TRBV10-3
D: NA
length: 16
DNA: TGTGCCATCAGTGACCCCAGGGTCTCCCGCCGCTACGAGCAGTACTTC
CDR3: CAISDPRVSRRYEQYF

J: TRBJ1-1
size: NA
V: TRBV10-3
D: TRBD1
length: 12
DNA: TGTGCCATCAGCCTTCAGGGGGCGGAAGCTTTCTTT
CDR3: CAISLQGAEAFF

J: TRBJ1-5
size: NA
V: TRBV6-5
D: TRBD1
length: 14
DNA: TGTGCCAGCAGGTCAGGGGGCGAGGTTCAGCCCCAGCATTTT
CDR3: CASRSGGEVQPQHF

J: TRBJ2-5
size: NA
V: TRBV29-1
D: TRBD2
length: 15
DNA: TGCAGCGTTGTTCCCCAAGGACTAGCGCTCGAGACCCAGTACTTC
CDR3: CSVVPQGLALETQYF